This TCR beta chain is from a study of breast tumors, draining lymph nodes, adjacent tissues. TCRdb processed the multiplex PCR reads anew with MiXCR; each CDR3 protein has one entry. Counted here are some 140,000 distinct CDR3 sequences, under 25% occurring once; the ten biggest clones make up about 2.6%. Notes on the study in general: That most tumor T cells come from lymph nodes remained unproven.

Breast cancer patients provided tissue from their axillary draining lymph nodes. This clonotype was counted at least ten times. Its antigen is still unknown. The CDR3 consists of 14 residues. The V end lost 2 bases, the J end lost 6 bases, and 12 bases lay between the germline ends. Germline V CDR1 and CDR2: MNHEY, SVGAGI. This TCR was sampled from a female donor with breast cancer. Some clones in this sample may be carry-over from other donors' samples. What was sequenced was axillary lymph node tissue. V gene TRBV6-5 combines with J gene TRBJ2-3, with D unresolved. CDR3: CASSYVAGRDTQYF. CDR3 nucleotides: TGTGCCAGCAGTTACGTCGCAGGAAGGGATACGCAGTATTTT.